The next 22 T cell receptor beta chains were all read from a single sample in a study of T-cell memory formation after mild COVID-19. Each CDR3 protein gets one entry after TCRdb re-called the 5' RACE reads with MiXCR. Found here are approximately 580,000 distinct CDR3 sequences, around 21% of them singletons; the top ten hold around 12%. Source material: PBMCs or a T cell subset sorted from them (not recorded which). Receptors were obtained from an adult woman who had mild COVID-19 (a few samples of this study predate the infection). Cell type and time point are not known.

The CDR3 sequence: CASSLQMTSGANVLTF. DNA of the CDR3: TGTGCCAGCAGTTTACAGATGACCTCTGGGGCCAACGTCCTGACTTTC. This chain joins TRBV12-3 or TRBV12-4 and TRBJ2-6; D call uncertain. The CDR3 is 16 amino acids. V lost 2 bases, J lost 0 bases, and 8 bases lay in between.

The rearrangement uses TRBV6-2 or TRBV6-3 and TRBJ2-7; TRBD2 aligns across 9 bases. This CDR3 is built from 13 residues. Germline V lookup: CDR1 MNHEY, CDR2 SVGEGT. V shed 0 bases, J shed 6 bases, and the junction held 0 bases outside the gene matches. CDR3 bases: TGTGCCAGCAGTTACTCGCGGGAGGGCGAGCAGTACTTC. The encoded protein is CASSYSREGEQYF.

V gene TRBV12-3 or TRBV12-4 combines with J gene TRBJ2-7; 12 bases map to TRBD2. The CDR3 runs 16 residues. J gave up 4 bases and V 5 bases, and 9 bases lay outside the gene matches. In nucleotides, the CDR3 is TGTGCCAGCAGTCCGACCCCTAGCGGGGGGGCGTACGAGCAGTACTTC. This gives the protein CASSPTPSGGAYEQYF.

This chain joins TRBV29-1 and TRBJ2-5, with D possibly TRBD2 on 6 matching bases. The V and J ends lost 5 bases and 3 bases respectively, with 19 bases between them. Germline-derived CDR1 and CDR2 are SQVTM and ANQGSEA. The CDR3 runs 15 residues. The CDR3 loop reads CSVSVWPGGKETQYF. The CDR3 nucleotides are TGCAGCGTTAGCGTCTGGCCAGGCGGGAAAGAGACCCAGTACTTC.

This clonotype has only a few counts. The chain is built from TRBV28 and TRBJ1-2, with 11 bases identical to TRBD1. Germline values: CDR1 MDHEN, CDR2 SYDVKM. The junction had 4 bases not matched to a gene; V was cut back by 10 bases and J by 6 bases. The CDR3 extends over 12 amino acids. The CDR3, as DNA: TGTGCCACCTGGACAGGGGGCGATGGCTACACCTTC. Its translation: CATWTGGDGYTF.

The V gene is TRBV5-4, the J gene TRBJ2-2; D possibly uses TRBD1 or TRBD2 (5 bases each). Germline V lookup: CDR1 SGHNT, CDR2 YYREEE (reference sequence). The CDR3 covers 16 residues. Trimming took off 2 bases at V and 4 bases at J, with 15 bases between the two ends. The DNA for the CDR3 is TGTGCCAGCAGCTTTTCGATCCGGGACGCCACCGGGGAGCTGTTTTTT. Protein: CASSFSIRDATGELFF.

In this sample, this clonotype turned up a few times. V and J are TRBV7-2 and TRBJ1-4, with a weak D call TRBD1 (5 bases). Germline CDR1 reads SGHTA; CDR2 reads FQGNSA. The V end was cut by 5 bases, the J end by 6 bases, with 25 bases between. There are 18 residues in the CDR3. For the CDR3, the DNA is TGTGCCAGCAGCCCCCCAAGGGGAGGCGCTCCTGTTTATGAAAAACTGTTTTTT. Its protein product is CASSPPRGGAPVYEKLFF.

The chain recombines TRBV5-5 with TRBJ2-7; tentatively, D is TRBD1 (6 bases). The CDR3 contains 17 residues. From germline, CDR1 is SGHKS and CDR2 YYEKEE (reference sequence). The V and J ends lost 0 bases and 2 bases respectively, with 18 bases between them. The CDR3 protein is CASSLVKLRQGTYEQYF. CDR3 nucleotide sequence: TGTGCCAGCAGCTTGGTTAAGTTGCGGCAGGGGACCTACGAGCAGTACTTC.

The table lists this clonotype with a few counts. This chain links TRBV6-6 with TRBJ2-7, with 9 bases fitting TRBD2. J lost 0 bases, V lost 7 bases, and 4 bases had no gene match. The germline V gene has CDR1 MNHNY and CDR2 SVGAGI (reference sequence). The CDR3 extends over 14 amino acids. This chain's CDR3 is CASTQAGGSYEQYF. The DNA of the CDR3 is TGTGCCAGCACCCAAGCGGGAGGCTCCTACGAGCAGTACTTC.

Only a few counts were recorded for this clonotype. The chain recombines TRBV7-9 with TRBJ2-7; TRBD1 aligns across 9 bases. There are 14 residues in the CDR3. Germline-derived CDR1 and CDR2 are SEHNR and FQNEAQ (reference sequence). Trimming cost V 0 bases and J 5 bases; bases outside gene matches: 2. The CDR3 DNA is TGTGCCAGCAGCTTAGCCGGGACAGGGAACGAGCAGTACTTC. Encoded protein: CASSLAGTGNEQYF.

The chain carries TRBV4-1 and TRBJ1-2; D not certain. The CDR3 consists of 14 residues. V was clipped by 0 bases and J by 3 bases, with 8 bases between them. Per the germline V gene, CDR1 is MGHRA and CDR2 is YSYEKL. CDR3 protein: CASSQEEWHYGYTF. CDR3 DNA sequence: TGCGCCAGCAGCCAAGAGGAGTGGCACTATGGCTACACCTTC.

This clonotype was detected a few times. The gene calls are TRBV6-5 and TRBJ2-3; 12 bases are shared with TRBD2. After removal of 2 bases from V and 2 bases from J, the junction contained 2 bases not matched to a gene. Germline CDR1 MNHEY, CDR2 SVGAGI. This CDR3 has 16 residues. This CDR3 is CASSYTSGRSTDTQYF. CDR3 sequence (DNA): TGTGCCAGCAGTTACACTAGCGGGAGGTCCACAGATACGCAGTATTTT.

This rearrangement joins TRBV7-2 to TRBJ2-7; 7 bases line up with TRBD1. The ends lost 1 base at V and 0 bases at J; junction bases unmatched: 6. From germline, CDR1 is SGHTA and CDR2 FQGNSA. This CDR3 region has 16 residues. CDR3 residues: CASSLGTGLSSYEQYF. The CDR3 nucleotides are TGTGCCAGCAGCTTAGGGACAGGCCTAAGCTCCTACGAGCAGTACTTC. The full variable domain, rest sourced from reference TRBV7-2 and TRBJ2-7, is GAGVSQSPSNKVTEKGKDVELRCDPISGHTALYWYRQSLGQGLEFLIYFQGNSAPDKSGLPSDRFSAERTGGSVSTLTIQRTQQEDSAVYLCASSLGTGLSSYEQYFGPGTRLTVT.

This clonotype occurred once. The rearrangement links TRBV12-3 or TRBV12-4 to TRBJ2-4; unclear D gene. Deletions cut 2 bases from V and 1 base from J, with 6 bases between. CDR3 length equals 14 residues. CDR3 sequence: CASSLPVAKNIQYF. In nucleotides, the CDR3 is TGTGCCAGCAGTTTACCTGTGGCCAAAAACATTCAGTACTTC.

The rearrangement joins TRBV3-1 to TRBJ2-5, with TRBD2 matching over 10 bases. V trimming: 3 bases; J trimming: 1 base; junction bases outside the gene matches: 5. This CDR3 region has 16 residues. Germline-derived CDR1 and CDR2 are LGHDT and YNNKEL (reference sequence). For the CDR3, the DNA is TGTGCCAGCAGCCAGGGTGGACTAGCGGTCCAAGAGACCCAGTACTTC. The encoded protein is CASSQGGLAVQETQYF.

In its sample, this clonotype was seen many times. The chain has TRBV7-9 and TRBJ2-7; possibly TRBD1 for D (6 bases). This CDR3 comprises 14 residues. Germline V gene data show CDR1 as SEHNR and CDR2 as FQNEAQ (reference sequence). Trimming stripped 6 bases from V and 2 bases from J, with 14 bases between. The CDR3 region has the DNA TGTGCCAGCAGGCCAAATGGACAGACCTACGAGCAGTACTTC. This encodes CASRPNGQTYEQYF.

This clonotype was seen more than once but under ten times. The J gene is TRBJ2-1, the V gene TRBV20-1, with 7 bases fitting TRBD1. Per the germline V gene, CDR1 is DFQATT and CDR2 is SNEGSKA (reference sequence). CDR3 length equals 16 residues. The ends lost 0 bases at V and 7 bases at J; junction bases unmatched: 12. For the CDR3, the DNA is TGCAGTGCTAGAGAGGTTGGACAGGTACTTTTGAATGAGCAGTTCTTC. It codes for CSAREVGQVLLNEQFF.

Concerning this clonotype: A junction end diverges from the germline sequence, so it may reflect a read error. V is TRBV15 and J is TRBJ2-7; D tentatively reads TRBD1 or TRBD2 (5 bases each). CDR1 LNHNV and CDR2 YYDKDF come from the germline V gene (reference sequence). The CDR3 covers 17 residues. The CDR3 coding sequence is TGTGCCACCAGCAGCGAGGAAGCGGACACCCTCTCCAACGAGCAGTACTTC. This gives the protein CATSSEEADTLSNEQYF.

The V gene is TRBV29-1, the J gene TRBJ2-3; 7 bases line up with TRBD1. With V trimmed by 7 bases and J by 0 bases, 7 bases remained unmatched. Germline CDR1 is SQVTM and CDR2 is ANQGSEA. The CDR3 is 14 residues long. CDR3 in DNA: TGCAGCGCTGCAGGGGGTTGGAGCACAGATACGCAGTATTTT. It is translated as CSAAGGWSTDTQYF.

This clonotype has at least ten counts. This sequence joins TRBV5-1 and TRBJ2-1; TRBD1 agrees at 7 bases. Germline CDR1 and CDR2: SGHRS and YFSETQ. This CDR3 comprises 15 residues. The V and J ends lost 4 bases and 0 bases, in that order; junction bases with no gene match: 4. The CDR3 protein is CASSNGQASYNEQFF. The CDR3 DNA is TGCGCCAGCAGCAACGGACAGGCCTCCTACAATGAGCAGTTCTTC.

The V call is TRBV6-2 or TRBV6-3, the J call TRBJ1-1; D remains unclear. Trimming removed 2 bases at V and 0 bases at J, with 4 bases between. The CDR3 has 13 amino acids. CDR1 and CDR2 (germline): MNHEY, SVGEGT. The CDR3 is CASSYILNTEAFF. As DNA, the CDR3 is TGTGCCAGCAGTTACATTCTGAACACTGAAGCTTTCTTT.

This clonotype showed up just a few times. This chain uses TRBV12-3 or TRBV12-4 with TRBJ2-2; D tentatively reads TRBD1 or TRBD2 (5 bases each). The CDR3 is 17 amino acids. The germline V and J ends were trimmed by 2 bases and 8 bases, with 21 bases remaining between them. The chain's CDR3 is CASSLLGVGFWTGELFF. DNA of the CDR3: TGTGCCAGCAGTTTATTAGGGGTTGGGTTCTGGACTGGGGAGCTGTTTTTT.